The rows below give T cell receptor beta chains drawn from one sample of a study of T cell responses to AZD1222 COVID-19 vaccine. Sequenced by immunoSEQ multiplex PCR; TCRdb stores in-frame clones only, minus some. There are under 200,000 clones in the sample; more than 80% occur only once, and 3.5% to 4% lies in the top ten. The specimen was peripheral blood, collected 28 days after the second dose of the MenACWY control vaccine. These receptors were collected from an adult who received the MenACWY meningococcal vaccine as a control. Both conserved end residues are part of each CDR3. The D gene is left open where the match is weak. Clone size is stated in some rows and not others, as once, few, many or a class when expanded.

v_gene: TRBV21-1; d_gene: NA; j_gene: TRBJ1-5; abundance: NA; CDR3nt: TGTGCCAGCAGCACCCTGAGCAGGTTCGGGAGCAATCAGCCCCAGCATTTT; CDR3aa: CASSTLSRFGSNQPQHF
v_gene: TRBV11-2; d_gene: NA; j_gene: TRBJ1-1; abundance: once; CDR3nt: TGTGCCAGCAGCCAAAGGTGGGTTGGGTTCACTGAAGCTTTCTTT; CDR3aa: CASSQRWVGFTEAFF
v_gene: TRBV5-8; d_gene: TRBD1; j_gene: TRBJ2-3; abundance: NA; CDR3nt: TGTGCCAGCAGCTTGGAGGGACAGTGGAATGGAGATACGCAGTATTTT; CDR3aa: CASSLEGQWNGDTQYF
v_gene: TRBV19; d_gene: TRBD2; j_gene: TRBJ2-1; abundance: once; CDR3nt: TGTGCCAGTAGTCGGGGGGGTGGGCTCAACAATGAGCAGTTCTTC; CDR3aa: CASSRGGGLNNEQFF
v_gene: TRBV9; d_gene: NA; j_gene: TRBJ2-7; abundance: once; CDR3nt: TGTGCCAGCAGCCCGCAGACTCAAACTTACGAGCAGTACTTC; CDR3aa: CASSPQTQTYEQYF
v_gene: TRBV28; d_gene: TRBD2; j_gene: TRBJ2-1; abundance: NA; CDR3nt: TGTGCCAGCAGTTTTGGCGGGAGGGCCATCAATGAGCAGTTCTTC; CDR3aa: CASSFGGRAINEQFF
v_gene: TRBV7-9; d_gene: NA; j_gene: TRBJ1-1; abundance: NA; CDR3nt: TGTGCCAGCAGCTTTGTGTCAGGAATCCCTGAAGCTTTCTTT; CDR3aa: CASSFVSGIPEAFF
v_gene: TRBV7-2; d_gene: NA; j_gene: TRBJ2-6; abundance: NA; CDR3nt: TGTGCCAGCAGCTTAGCGCAGAGCTCTGGGGCCAACGTCCTGACTTTC; CDR3aa: CASSLAQSSGANVLTF
v_gene: TRBV27; d_gene: TRBD1; j_gene: TRBJ2-7; abundance: NA; CDR3nt: TGTGCCAGCAGTTTAGGGGACAGATTTAATTACGAGCAGTACTTC; CDR3aa: CASSLGDRFNYEQYF
v_gene: TRBV7-9; d_gene: NA; j_gene: TRBJ1-5; abundance: NA; CDR3nt: TGTGCCAGCAGCCCCCCGGGGCCCAATCAGCCCCAGCATTTT; CDR3aa: CASSPPGPNQPQHF
v_gene: TRBV6-1; d_gene: NA; j_gene: TRBJ2-1; abundance: NA; CDR3nt: TGTGCCAGCAGTGAAGCTGTGGCTTGGCTGGACAGTCCCTACAATGAGCAGTTCTTC; CDR3aa: CASSEAVAWLDSPYNEQFF
v_gene: TRBV18; d_gene: TRBD2; j_gene: TRBJ2-5; abundance: NA; CDR3nt: TGTGCCAGCTCACCAGGGGTAGCGGGAGCTCAAGAGACCCAGTACTTC; CDR3aa: CASSPGVAGAQETQYF
v_gene: TRBV30; d_gene: NA; j_gene: TRBJ1-6; abundance: few; CDR3nt: TGTGCCTGGAGTGTTGAGTTGGGCGGCTCCTATAATTCACCCCTCCACTTT; CDR3aa: CAWSVELGGSYNSPLHF
v_gene: TRBV29-1; d_gene: NA; j_gene: TRBJ1-4; abundance: NA; CDR3nt: TGCAGCGTTTCCCGGGACAATGAAAAACTGTTTTTT; CDR3aa: CSVSRDNEKLFF
v_gene: TRBV19; d_gene: NA; j_gene: TRBJ1-5; abundance: NA; CDR3nt: TGTGCCAGTAGGGGAGCTTATAGCAGTCAGCCCCAGCATTTT; CDR3aa: CASRGAYSSQPQHF
v_gene: TRBV12-3/TRBV12-4; d_gene: NA; j_gene: TRBJ2-2; abundance: NA; CDR3nt: TGTGCCAGCAGTTCCGGGGAGCTGTTTTTT; CDR3aa: CASSSGELFF
v_gene: TRBV9; d_gene: NA; j_gene: TRBJ1-2; abundance: NA; CDR3nt: TGTGCCAGCACGGAGAGGGGATTCGAGAACTATGGCTACACCTTC; CDR3aa: CASTERGFENYGYTF
v_gene: TRBV7-2; d_gene: NA; j_gene: TRBJ1-2; abundance: NA; CDR3nt: TGTGCCAGCACCCTAAATGGGGGGGCTGGATATGGCTACACCTTC; CDR3aa: CASTLNGGAGYGYTF
v_gene: TRBV27; d_gene: TRBD1; j_gene: TRBJ1-6; abundance: NA; CDR3nt: TGTGCCAGCAGTTTACAACAGGGGGGCTCACCCCTCCACTTT; CDR3aa: CASSLQQGGSPLHF
v_gene: TRBV19; d_gene: NA; j_gene: TRBJ1-4; abundance: NA; CDR3nt: TGTGCCAGTAGTACCCCACGGGCCAGTGAAAAACTGTTTTTT; CDR3aa: CASSTPRASEKLFF